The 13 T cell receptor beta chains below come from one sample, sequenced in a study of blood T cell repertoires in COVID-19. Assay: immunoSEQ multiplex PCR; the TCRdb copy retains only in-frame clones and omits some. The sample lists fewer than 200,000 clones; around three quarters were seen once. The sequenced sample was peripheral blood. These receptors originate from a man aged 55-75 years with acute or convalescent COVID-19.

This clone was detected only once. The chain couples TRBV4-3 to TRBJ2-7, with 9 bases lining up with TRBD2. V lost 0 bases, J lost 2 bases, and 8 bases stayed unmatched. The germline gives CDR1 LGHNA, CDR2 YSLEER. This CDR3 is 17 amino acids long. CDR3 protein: CASSQEFAPSGAYEQYF. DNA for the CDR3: TGCGCCAGCAGCCAAGAATTCGCGCCTAGCGGGGCCTACGAGCAGTACTTC.

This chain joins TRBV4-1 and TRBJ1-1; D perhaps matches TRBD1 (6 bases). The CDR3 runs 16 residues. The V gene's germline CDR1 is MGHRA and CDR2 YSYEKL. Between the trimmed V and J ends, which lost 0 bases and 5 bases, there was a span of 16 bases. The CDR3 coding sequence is TGCGCCAGCAGCCAAGATAAACAGGGTCTGGGGACTGAAGCTTTCTTT. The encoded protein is CASSQDKQGLGTEAFF.

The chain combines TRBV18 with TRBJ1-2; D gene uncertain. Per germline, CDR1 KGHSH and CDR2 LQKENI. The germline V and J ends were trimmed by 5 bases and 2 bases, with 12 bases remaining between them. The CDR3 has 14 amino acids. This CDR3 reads CASSDEGPNYGYTF. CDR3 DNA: TGTGCCAGCTCAGACGAGGGCCCCAACTATGGCTACACCTTC.

The CDR3 reads CASSFRQYLGDNEQFF. CDR3 DNA: TGTGCCAGCAGTTTCAGGCAGTACCTAGGGGACAATGAGCAGTTCTTC. The rearrangement joins TRBV27 to TRBJ2-1, with D tentatively TRBD1 (5 bases). V dropped 3 bases and J dropped 5 bases, with 17 bases sitting between them. From germline, CDR1 is MNHEY and CDR2 SMNVEV (reference sequence). CDR3 length: 16 amino acids.

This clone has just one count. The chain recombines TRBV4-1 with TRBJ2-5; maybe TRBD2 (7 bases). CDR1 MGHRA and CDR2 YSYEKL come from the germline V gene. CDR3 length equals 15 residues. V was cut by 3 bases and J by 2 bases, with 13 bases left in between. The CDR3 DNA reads TGCGCCAGCAGCCAGGGGAGGGGGAGTCAAGAGACCCAGTACTTC. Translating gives CASSQGRGSQETQYF.

CDR3 in amino acids: CASSRTGGFYNEQFF. CDR3 DNA sequence: TGTGCCAGCAGTAGGACAGGGGGCTTCTACAATGAGCAGTTCTTC. The genes are TRBV6-4 and TRBJ2-1, with 11 bases lining up with TRBD1. Germline V gene lookup returns CDR1 MRHNA and CDR2 SNTAGT. V trimming: 5 bases; J trimming: 3 bases; junction bases outside the gene matches: 3. The CDR3 covers 15 residues.

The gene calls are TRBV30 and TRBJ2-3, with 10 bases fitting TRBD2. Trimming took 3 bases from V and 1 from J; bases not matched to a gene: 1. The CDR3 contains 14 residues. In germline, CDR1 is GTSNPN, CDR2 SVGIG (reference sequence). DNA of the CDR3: TGTGCCTGGAGGCTAGCGGGGGGCACAGATACGCAGTATTTT. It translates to CAWRLAGGTDTQYF.

CDR3 protein: CASSSSSYEQYF. CDR3 nucleotide sequence: TGTGCCAGCAGCTCGAGCTCCTACGAGCAGTACTTC. The chain has TRBV7-2 and TRBJ2-7; the D is unclear. V was trimmed by 4 bases and J by 0 bases, leaving 4 bases between them. CDR3 length: 12 residues. Germline CDR1 is SGHTA and CDR2 is FQGNSA.

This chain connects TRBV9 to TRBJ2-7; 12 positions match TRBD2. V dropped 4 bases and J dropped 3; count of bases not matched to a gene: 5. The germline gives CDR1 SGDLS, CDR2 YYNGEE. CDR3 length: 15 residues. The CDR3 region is CASSPSLAGGYEQYF. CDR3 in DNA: TGTGCCAGCAGCCCCTCACTAGCGGGGGGCTACGAGCAGTACTTC.

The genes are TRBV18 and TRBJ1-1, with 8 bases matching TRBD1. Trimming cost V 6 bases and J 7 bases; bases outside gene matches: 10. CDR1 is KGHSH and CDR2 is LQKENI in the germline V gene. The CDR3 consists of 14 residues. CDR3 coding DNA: TGTGCCAGCTCGCCGACAGGGGCTCGAGGTGAAGCTTTCTTT. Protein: CASSPTGARGEAFF.

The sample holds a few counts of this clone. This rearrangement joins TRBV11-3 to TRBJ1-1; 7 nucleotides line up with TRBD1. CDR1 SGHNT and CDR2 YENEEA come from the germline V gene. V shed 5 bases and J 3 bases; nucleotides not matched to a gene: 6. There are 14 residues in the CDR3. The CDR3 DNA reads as TGTGCCAGCAGCGAGGGGGCCGGGGACACTGAAGCTTTCTTT. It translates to CASSEGAGDTEAFF.

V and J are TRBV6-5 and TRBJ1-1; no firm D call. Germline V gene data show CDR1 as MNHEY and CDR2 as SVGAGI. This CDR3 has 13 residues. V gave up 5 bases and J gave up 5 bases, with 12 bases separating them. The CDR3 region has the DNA TGTGCCAGCAGTCTACAAGCGGGGACTGAAGCTTTCTTT. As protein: CASSLQAGTEAFF.

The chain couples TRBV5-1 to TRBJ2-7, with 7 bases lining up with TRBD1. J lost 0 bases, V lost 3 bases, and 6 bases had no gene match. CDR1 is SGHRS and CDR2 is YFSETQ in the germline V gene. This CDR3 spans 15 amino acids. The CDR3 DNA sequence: TGCGCCAGCAGCTCCGGGACAGCCGACTCCTACGAGCAGTACTTC. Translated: CASSSGTADSYEQYF.